This section outlines one TCR beta chain sequence together with its context. Its antigen is not yet known. No base-level quality is on record; no much larger clone is a single base apart. Libraries were made using RT-PCR. TCRdb shows the sequencer as Illumina HiSeq 2500. TCRdb itself trimmed the public reads at Q25 with fastp, ran MiXCR and retained productive beta chains. Every distinct CDR3 protein forms one entry, paired with its most common genes and DNA. Across this sample there are 550,000 to 800,000 distinct CDR3 sequences, with approximately 14% seen only once. The ten largest account for 11% of the sample. This sample stems from a study of response to subunit inactivated influenza vaccine (dated by TCRdb to between 2017 and 2018). Looking at the study overall: Deep quantitative profiling of the T cell receptor repertoire was used in the study to follow responses to a trivalent subunit inactivated influenza vaccine.

V and J are truncated by 1 base and 3 bases respectively, leaving an intervening sequence of 16 bases. The germline V gene provides CDR1 SGHRS and CDR2 YFSETQ. The CDR3 sequence holds 17 residues, the cysteine and phenylalanine included. Just the 51-base CDR3 DNA is kept, in frame starting at base 1. What the research found in general, with its limitations: The authors proposed that each seasonal influenza vaccination may bring in only a limited number of new T cells.

The V and J segments used are TRBV5-1 and TRBJ2-2; no D gene can be assigned with confidence. Here the sequenced sample was PBMCs from blood, taken approximately 13 days after vaccination. The TCR was taken from a man aged 50 to 60 who received an inactivated influenza vaccine. Donor details come from another sample of the same person, matched by shared clones. The CDR3 protein sequence reads: CASSLSVTGGDTGELFF. DNA sequence: TGCGCCAGCAGCTTGTCGGTGACGGGCGGAGACACCGGGGAGCTGTTTTTT.